These 2 T cell receptor beta chains were all obtained from the same sample, sequenced in a study of shared clonotypes between healthy human individuals. Libraries were prepared by immunoSEQ multiplex PCR; TCRdb keeps only in-frame clonotypes and omits some of them. In the table there are around 2.3 million clones, approximately 94% of which are singletons. The sample taken for sequencing was naive CD4+ T cells sorted from blood. Specified subset: CD45RA+ positively selected. The receptors shown here come from a man aged 18-30 years in good health.

The chain is built from TRBV6-1 and TRBJ2-5, with unresolved D. The germline V gene encodes CDR1 MNHNS and CDR2 SASEGT. This CDR3 has 13 residues. Between the trimmed V and J ends, which lost 0 bases and 4 bases, there was a span of 6 bases. The DNA of the CDR3 is TGTGCCAGCAGTGAAGCAGGTCCAGAGACCCAGTACTTC. It specifies CASSEAGPETQYF.

This clone has just one count. The CDR3 DNA sequence: TGTGCCTGGAGTCGAAACACCTGGGGGGAGACCCAGTACTTC. Translated, it gives CAWSRNTWGETQYF. V usage is TRBV30 and J usage is TRBJ2-5, with D perhaps TRBD1 or TRBD2 (5 bases each). Trimming pared 2 bases from V and 5 bases from J, leaving 15 bases between. CDR3 length: 14 amino acids. Germline CDR1 GTSNPN, CDR2 SVGIG (reference sequence).